This T cell receptor beta chain was recovered during a study of cytomegalovirus exposure and HLA in healthy donors. Participants comprised healthy donors of bone marrow. The study ran its PCR with 60 Vbeta and 13 Jbeta primers. Sequencing was performed with immunoSEQ multiplex PCR; in TCRdb, only in-frame clones are kept and a portion is missing. Of 200,000 to 250,000 clones in the sample, over 70% were seen once. The germline V gene encodes CDR1 LNHDA and CDR2 SQIVND (reference sequence). Trimming pared 5 bases from V and 0 bases from J, leaving 11 bases between. The CDR3 extends over 16 amino acids. Of note for this clone: The antigen is not known.

Findings and limits, study-wide: Researchers reported in a later analysis that common viral pathogens appeared linked to several top clusters. Differences between HLA loci emerged in a later analysis of TCR association rates, with DRB1 most and HLA-C fewest.

The clonotype comes from a woman aged 55 to 70 in good health and CMV-seropositive. The chain employs TRBV19 and TRBJ1-6; D not resolved. Sequencing used PBMCs. The CDR3 sequence: CASSRSPSSYNSPLHF. In DNA form, the CDR3 reads TGTGCCAGTAGTCGGTCTCCGAGCTCCTATAATTCACCCCTCCACTTT.